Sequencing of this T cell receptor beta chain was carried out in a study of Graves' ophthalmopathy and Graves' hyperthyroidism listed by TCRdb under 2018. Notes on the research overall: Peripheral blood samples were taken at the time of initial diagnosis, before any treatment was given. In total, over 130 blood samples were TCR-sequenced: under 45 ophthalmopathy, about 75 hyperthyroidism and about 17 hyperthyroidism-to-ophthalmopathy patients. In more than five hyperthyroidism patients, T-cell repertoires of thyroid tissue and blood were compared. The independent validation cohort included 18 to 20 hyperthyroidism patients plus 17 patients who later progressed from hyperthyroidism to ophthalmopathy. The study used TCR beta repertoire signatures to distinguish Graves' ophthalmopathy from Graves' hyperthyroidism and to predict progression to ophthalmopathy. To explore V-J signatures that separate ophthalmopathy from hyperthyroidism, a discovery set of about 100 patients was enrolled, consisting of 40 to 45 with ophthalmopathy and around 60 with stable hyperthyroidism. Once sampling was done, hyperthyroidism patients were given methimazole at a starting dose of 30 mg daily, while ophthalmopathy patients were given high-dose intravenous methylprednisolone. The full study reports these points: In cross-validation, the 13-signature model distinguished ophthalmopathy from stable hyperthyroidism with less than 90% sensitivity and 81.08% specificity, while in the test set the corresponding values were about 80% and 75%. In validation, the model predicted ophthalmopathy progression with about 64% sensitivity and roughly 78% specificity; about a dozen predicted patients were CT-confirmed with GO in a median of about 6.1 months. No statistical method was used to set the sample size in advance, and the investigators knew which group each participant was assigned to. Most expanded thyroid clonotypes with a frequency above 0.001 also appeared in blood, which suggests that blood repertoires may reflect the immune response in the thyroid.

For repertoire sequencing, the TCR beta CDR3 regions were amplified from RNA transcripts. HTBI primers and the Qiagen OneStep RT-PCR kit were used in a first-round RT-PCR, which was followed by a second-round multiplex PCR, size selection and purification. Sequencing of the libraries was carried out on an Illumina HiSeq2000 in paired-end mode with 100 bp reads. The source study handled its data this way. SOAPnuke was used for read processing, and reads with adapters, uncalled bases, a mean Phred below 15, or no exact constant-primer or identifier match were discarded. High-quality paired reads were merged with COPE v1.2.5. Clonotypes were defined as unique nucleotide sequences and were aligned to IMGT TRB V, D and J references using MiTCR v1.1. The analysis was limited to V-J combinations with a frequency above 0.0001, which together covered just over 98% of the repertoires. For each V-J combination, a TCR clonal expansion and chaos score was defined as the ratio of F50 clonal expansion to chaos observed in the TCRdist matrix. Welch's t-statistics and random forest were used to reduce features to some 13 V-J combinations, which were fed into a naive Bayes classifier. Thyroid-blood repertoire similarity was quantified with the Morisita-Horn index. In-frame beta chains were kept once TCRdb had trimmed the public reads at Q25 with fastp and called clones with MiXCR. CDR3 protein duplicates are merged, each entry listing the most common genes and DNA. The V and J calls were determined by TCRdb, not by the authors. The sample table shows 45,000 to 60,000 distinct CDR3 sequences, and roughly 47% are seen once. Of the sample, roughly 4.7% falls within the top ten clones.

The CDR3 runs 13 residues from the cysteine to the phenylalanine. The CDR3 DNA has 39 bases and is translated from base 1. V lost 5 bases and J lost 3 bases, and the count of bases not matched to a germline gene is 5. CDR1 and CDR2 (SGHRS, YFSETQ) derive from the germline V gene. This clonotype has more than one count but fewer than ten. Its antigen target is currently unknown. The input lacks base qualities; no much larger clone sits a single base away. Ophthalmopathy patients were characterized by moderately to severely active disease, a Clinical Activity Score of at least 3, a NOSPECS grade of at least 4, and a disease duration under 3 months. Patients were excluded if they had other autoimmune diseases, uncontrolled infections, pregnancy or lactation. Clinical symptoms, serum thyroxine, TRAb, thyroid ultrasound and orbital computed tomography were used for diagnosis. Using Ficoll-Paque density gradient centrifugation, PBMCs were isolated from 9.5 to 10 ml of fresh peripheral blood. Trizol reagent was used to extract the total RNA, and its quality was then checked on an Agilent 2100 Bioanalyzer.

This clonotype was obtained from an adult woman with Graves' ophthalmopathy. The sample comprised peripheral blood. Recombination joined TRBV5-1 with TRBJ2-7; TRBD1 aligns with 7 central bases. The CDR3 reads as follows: CASRADRDYEQYF. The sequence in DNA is TGCGCCAGCAGAGCTGACAGGGACTACGAGCAGTACTTC. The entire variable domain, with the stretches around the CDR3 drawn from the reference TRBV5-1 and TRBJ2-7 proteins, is KAGVTQTPRYLIKTRGQQVTLSCSPISGHRSVSWYQQTPGQGLQFLFEYFSETQRNKGNFPGRFSGRQFSNSRSEMNVSTLELGDSALYLCASRADRDYEQYFGPGTRLTVT.